These T cell receptor beta chains were read from a single sample in a study of shared clonotypes between healthy human individuals. Assay: immunoSEQ multiplex PCR; the TCRdb copy retains only in-frame clones and omits some. The sample lists more than 2 million clones, approximately 94% seen once, with over 0.1% in the top ten. Sequenced input: naive CD4+ T cells sorted from blood. The receptors derive from a man aged 18 to 29 in good health. CDR3s leave out the opening cysteine and the closing phenylalanine or tryptophan. The order of the fields is V gene, D gene, CDR3 protein. The D gene is left open where the match is weak.

v_call: TRBV6-6
d_call: TRBD2
cdr3_aa: ASSYFAGGNYEQY

v_call: TRBV29-1
d_call: -
cdr3_aa: SVVRGGLHNEQF

v_call: TRBV11-2
d_call: -
cdr3_aa: ASGKYEAF

v_call: TRBV5-4
d_call: -
cdr3_aa: ASSYEGRPETQY

v_call: TRBV30
d_call: -
cdr3_aa: AWSVAYEQY

v_call: TRBV20-1
d_call: -
cdr3_aa: SASGRDEQF

v_call: TRBV7-9
d_call: -
cdr3_aa: ASSLSNPRDTAF

v_call: TRBV27
d_call: -
cdr3_aa: AGTGKRYGGAYEQY

v_call: TRBV9
d_call: TRBD1
cdr3_aa: ASSATSFDRGRTGYT

v_call: TRBV28
d_call: -
cdr3_aa: ASSYPFLGVGNTEAF

v_call: TRBV2
d_call: -
cdr3_aa: ASSEIRGQENEKLF

v_call: TRBV21-1
d_call: -
cdr3_aa: ASSKQVSSYEQY

v_call: TRBV7-9
d_call: -
cdr3_aa: ARESGFLIEPDSPLH

v_call: TRBV4-3
d_call: -
cdr3_aa: ASSQVIKDYGYT

v_call: TRBV5-1
d_call: TRBD1
cdr3_aa: ASSIPGDRGRNEKLF

v_call: TRBV18
d_call: -
cdr3_aa: ASSPTTATNEKLF

v_call: TRBV10-3
d_call: -
cdr3_aa: AISEGGSSGANVLT

v_call: TRBV5-1
d_call: -
cdr3_aa: ASSLIGDTDTQY

v_call: TRBV4-1
d_call: -
cdr3_aa: ASSPGRARTYEQY

v_call: TRBV6-1
d_call: TRBD1
cdr3_aa: ASSAGTVSGNTIY

v_call: TRBV19
d_call: TRBD1
cdr3_aa: ASSYSGTGAYEQY

v_call: TRBV29-1
d_call: -
cdr3_aa: SVEAGSGDEQY

v_call: TRBV6-5
d_call: TRBD1
cdr3_aa: ASSYRDRGDGYT

v_call: TRBV10-2
d_call: -
cdr3_aa: ASRQDSKSSYNSPLH

v_call: TRBV20-1
d_call: -
cdr3_aa: SARGLEQY

v_call: TRBV5-1
d_call: -
cdr3_aa: ASSFTGPYEQY

v_call: TRBV6-5
d_call: -
cdr3_aa: ASTSSTNTGELF

v_call: TRBV5-1
d_call: TRBD2
cdr3_aa: ASSSTGGGDTQY

v_call: TRBV2
d_call: -
cdr3_aa: ASGEGGNQPQH

v_call: TRBV30
d_call: -
cdr3_aa: AWSPHRNTEAF

v_call: TRBV7-2
d_call: -
cdr3_aa: ASRFTTGPYEQY

v_call: TRBV11-2
d_call: -
cdr3_aa: ASSLDGGDYGYT

v_call: TRBV7-9
d_call: -
cdr3_aa: ASSLVQGAGYGYT

v_call: TRBV30
d_call: TRBD1
cdr3_aa: AGIRDRGFEQY

v_call: TRBV10-3
d_call: TRBD2
cdr3_aa: AISESGLAGAGEQF

v_call: TRBV7-3
d_call: TRBD1
cdr3_aa: ASSALDRGCSYEQY

v_call: TRBV5-4
d_call: -
cdr3_aa: ASSLIGETQY

v_call: TRBV18
d_call: -
cdr3_aa: ASSPPVGGGRSYEQY

v_call: TRBV30
d_call: -
cdr3_aa: AWSSDILNTEAF

v_call: TRBV6-6
d_call: -
cdr3_aa: ASSLRGAIGNGYT

v_call: TRBV9
d_call: -
cdr3_aa: ASSASLGLSYEQF

v_call: TRBV9
d_call: -
cdr3_aa: ASSPKWETPTGANVLT

v_call: TRBV9
d_call: -
cdr3_aa: ASSPRPGKKGYT

v_call: TRBV11-2
d_call: -
cdr3_aa: ASSLDGTDLYEQY

v_call: TRBV5-1
d_call: -
cdr3_aa: ASSLAGAQY

v_call: TRBV28
d_call: -
cdr3_aa: ASSGGDAGANVLT